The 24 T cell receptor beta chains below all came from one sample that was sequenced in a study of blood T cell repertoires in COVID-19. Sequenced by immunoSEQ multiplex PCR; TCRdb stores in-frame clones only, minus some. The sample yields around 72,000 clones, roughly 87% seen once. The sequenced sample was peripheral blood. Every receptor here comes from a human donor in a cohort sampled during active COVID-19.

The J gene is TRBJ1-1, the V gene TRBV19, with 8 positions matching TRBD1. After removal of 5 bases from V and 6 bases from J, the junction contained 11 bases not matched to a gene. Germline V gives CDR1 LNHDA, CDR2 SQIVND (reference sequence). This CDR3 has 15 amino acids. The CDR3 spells CASSAHGQGVPEAFF. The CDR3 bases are TGTGCCAGTAGTGCTCACGGACAGGGAGTTCCTGAAGCTTTCTTT. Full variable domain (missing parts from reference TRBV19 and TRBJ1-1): DGGITQSPKYLFRKEGQNVTLSCEQNLNHDAMYWYRQDPGQGLRLIYYSQIVNDFQKGDIAEGYSVSREKKESFPLTVTSAQKNPTAFYLCASSAHGQGVPEAFFGQGTRLTVV.

CDR3 amino acids: CASSSPEGQETQYF. The CDR3 bases are TGTGCCAGCAGCTCTCCGGAGGGCCAAGAGACCCAGTACTTC. V gene TRBV5-4 combines with J gene TRBJ2-5; D perhaps matches TRBD2 (6 bases). V lost 3 bases and J lost 1, with 10 bases in between. This CDR3 is 14 amino acids long. Germline V gene sequence: CDR1 SGHNT, CDR2 YYREEE (reference sequence).

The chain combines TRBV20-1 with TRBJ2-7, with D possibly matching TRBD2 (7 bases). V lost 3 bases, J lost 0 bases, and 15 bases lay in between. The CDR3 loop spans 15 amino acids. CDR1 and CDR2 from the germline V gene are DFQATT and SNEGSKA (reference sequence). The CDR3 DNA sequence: TGCAGTGCTAGTGATTTGCGGGGGCTCTCCTACGAGCAGTACTTC. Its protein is CSASDLRGLSYEQYF.

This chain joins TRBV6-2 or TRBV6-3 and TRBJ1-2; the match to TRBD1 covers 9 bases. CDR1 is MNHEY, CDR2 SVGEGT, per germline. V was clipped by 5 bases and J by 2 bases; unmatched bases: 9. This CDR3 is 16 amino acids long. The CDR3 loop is CASSDGQGTRNYGYTF. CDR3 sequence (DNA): TGTGCCAGCAGTGACGGACAGGGGACGCGAAACTATGGCTACACCTTC.

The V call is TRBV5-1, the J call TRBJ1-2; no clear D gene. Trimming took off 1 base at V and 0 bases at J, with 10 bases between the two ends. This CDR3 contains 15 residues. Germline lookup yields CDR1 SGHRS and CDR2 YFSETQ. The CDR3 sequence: CASSLYDGANYGYTF. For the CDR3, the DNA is TGCGCCAGCAGCTTGTATGACGGGGCTAACTATGGCTACACCTTC.

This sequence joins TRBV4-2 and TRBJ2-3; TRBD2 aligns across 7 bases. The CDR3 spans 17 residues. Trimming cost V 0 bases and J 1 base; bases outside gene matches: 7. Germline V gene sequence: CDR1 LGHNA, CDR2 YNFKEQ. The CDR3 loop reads CASSQERGGGRTDTQYF. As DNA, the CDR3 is TGTGCCAGCAGCCAAGAAAGGGGCGGGGGACGCACAGATACGCAGTATTTT.

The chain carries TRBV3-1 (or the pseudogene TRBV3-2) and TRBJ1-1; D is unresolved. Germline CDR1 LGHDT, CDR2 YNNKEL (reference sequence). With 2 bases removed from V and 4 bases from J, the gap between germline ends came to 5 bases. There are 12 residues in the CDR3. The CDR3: CASSQTATEAFF. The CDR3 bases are TGTGCCAGCAGCCAAACTGCCACTGAAGCTTTCTTT.

The CDR3 coding sequence is TGCAGCGTACGGACTAGGGCGGAAGAGACCCAGTACTTC. Translating gives CSVRTRAEETQYF. J is TRBJ2-5 and V is TRBV29-1; 7 bases fit TRBD2. Germline CDR1 SQVTM, CDR2 ANQGSEA. V lost 6 bases, J lost 3 bases, and 7 bases stayed unmatched. The CDR3 spans 13 residues.

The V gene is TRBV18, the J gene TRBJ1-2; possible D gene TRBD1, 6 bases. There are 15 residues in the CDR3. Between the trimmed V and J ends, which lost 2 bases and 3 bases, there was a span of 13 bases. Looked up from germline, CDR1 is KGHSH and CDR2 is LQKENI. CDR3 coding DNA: TGTGCCAGCTCACCAATCACAGGGAATGACTATGGCTACACCTTC. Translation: CASSPITGNDYGYTF.

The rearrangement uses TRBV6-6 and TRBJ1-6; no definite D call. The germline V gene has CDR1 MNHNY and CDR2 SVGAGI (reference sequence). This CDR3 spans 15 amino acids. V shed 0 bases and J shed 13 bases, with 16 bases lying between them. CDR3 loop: CASSYSSMPVSPLHF. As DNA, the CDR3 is TGTGCCAGCAGTTACTCCTCAATGCCCGTCAGTCCCCTCCACTTT.

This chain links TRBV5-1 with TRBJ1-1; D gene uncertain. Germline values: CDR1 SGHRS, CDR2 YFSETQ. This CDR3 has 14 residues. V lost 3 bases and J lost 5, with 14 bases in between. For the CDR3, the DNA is TGCGCCAGCAGCTATATAGAGGGAGGAACTGAAGCTTTCTTT. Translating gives CASSYIEGGTEAFF.

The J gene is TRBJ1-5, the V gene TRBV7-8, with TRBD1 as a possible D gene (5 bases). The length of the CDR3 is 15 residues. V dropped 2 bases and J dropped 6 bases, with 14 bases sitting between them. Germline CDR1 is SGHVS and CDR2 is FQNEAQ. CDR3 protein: CASSLHQGPSQPQHF. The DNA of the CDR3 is TGTGCCAGCAGCTTACATCAGGGTCCGTCTCAGCCCCAGCATTTT. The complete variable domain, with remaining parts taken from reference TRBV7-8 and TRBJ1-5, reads GAGVSQSPRYKVAKRGQDVALRCDPISGHVSLFWYQQALGQGPEFLTYFQNEAQLDKSGLPSDRFFAERPEGSVSTLKIQRTQQEDSAVYLCASSLHQGPSQPQHFGDGTRLSIL.

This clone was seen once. The CDR3 spells CATSRDSGSYEQYF. The CDR3 bases are TGTGCCACCAGCAGAGATTCGGGATCCTACGAGCAGTACTTC. The chain carries TRBV15 and TRBJ2-7, with a weak D call TRBD2 (5 bases). The CDR3 has 14 residues. V was clipped by 0 bases and J by 1 base, with 7 bases between them. Germline CDR1 LNHNV, CDR2 YYDKDF (reference sequence).

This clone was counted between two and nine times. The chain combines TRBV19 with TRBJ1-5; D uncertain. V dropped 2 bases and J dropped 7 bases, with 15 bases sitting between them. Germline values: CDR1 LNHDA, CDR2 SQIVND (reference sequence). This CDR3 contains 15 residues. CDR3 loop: CASSISFRVNQPQHF. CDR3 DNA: TGTGCCAGTAGTATAAGTTTCCGGGTCAACCAGCCCCAGCATTTT.

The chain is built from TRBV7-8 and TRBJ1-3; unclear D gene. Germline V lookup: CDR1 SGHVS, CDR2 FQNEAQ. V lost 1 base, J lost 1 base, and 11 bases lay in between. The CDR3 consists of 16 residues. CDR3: CASSLGRPRSGNTIYF. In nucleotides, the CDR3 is TGTGCCAGCAGCTTAGGGAGGCCACGATCTGGAAACACCATATATTTT.

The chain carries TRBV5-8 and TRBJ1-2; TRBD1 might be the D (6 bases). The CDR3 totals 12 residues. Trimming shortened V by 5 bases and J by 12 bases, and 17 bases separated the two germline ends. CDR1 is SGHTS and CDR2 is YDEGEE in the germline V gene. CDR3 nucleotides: TGTGCCAGCAGAAATCCGGGACAAGGCCACACCTTC. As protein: CASRNPGQGHTF.

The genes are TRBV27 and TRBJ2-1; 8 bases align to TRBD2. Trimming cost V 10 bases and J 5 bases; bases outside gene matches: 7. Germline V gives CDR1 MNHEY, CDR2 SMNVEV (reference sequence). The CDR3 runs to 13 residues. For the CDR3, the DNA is TGTGCCATCGGGGGGCGGGGGGACAATGAGCAGTTCTTC. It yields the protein CAIGGRGDNEQFF.

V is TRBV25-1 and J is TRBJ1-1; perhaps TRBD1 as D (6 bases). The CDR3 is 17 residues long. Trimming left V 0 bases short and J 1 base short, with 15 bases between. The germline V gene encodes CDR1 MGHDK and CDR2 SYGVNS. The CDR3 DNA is TGTGCCAGCAGTGAATACGCCGCGGGGGCCGGGAACACTGAAGCTTTCTTT. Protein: CASSEYAAGAGNTEAFF.

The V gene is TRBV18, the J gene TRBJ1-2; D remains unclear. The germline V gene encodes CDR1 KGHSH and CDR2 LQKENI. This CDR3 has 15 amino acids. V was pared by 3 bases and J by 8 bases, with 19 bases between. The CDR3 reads CASSPLTEPQWGYTF. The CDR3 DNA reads TGTGCCAGCTCACCGCTCACAGAACCTCAGTGGGGCTACACCTTC.

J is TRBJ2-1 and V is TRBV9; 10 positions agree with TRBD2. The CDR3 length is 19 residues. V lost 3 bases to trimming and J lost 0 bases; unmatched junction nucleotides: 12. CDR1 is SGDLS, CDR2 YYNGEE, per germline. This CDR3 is CASSGGTSGNIGSYNEQFF. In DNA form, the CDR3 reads TGTGCCAGCAGCGGAGGAACTAGCGGGAATATCGGCTCCTACAATGAGCAGTTCTTC.

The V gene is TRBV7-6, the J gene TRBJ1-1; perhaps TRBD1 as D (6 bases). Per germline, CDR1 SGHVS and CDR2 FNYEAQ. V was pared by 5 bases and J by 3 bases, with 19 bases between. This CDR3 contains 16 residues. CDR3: CASSPTNSQGHTEAFF. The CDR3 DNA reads TGTGCCAGCAGCCCTACGAACTCACAGGGACACACTGAAGCTTTCTTT.

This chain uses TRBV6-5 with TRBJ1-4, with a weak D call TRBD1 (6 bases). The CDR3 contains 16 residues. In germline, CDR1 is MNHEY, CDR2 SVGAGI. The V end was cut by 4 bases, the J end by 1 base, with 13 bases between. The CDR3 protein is CASSLLTGKTNEKLFF. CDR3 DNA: TGTGCCAGCAGTTTACTTACAGGGAAAACTAATGAAAAACTGTTTTTT.

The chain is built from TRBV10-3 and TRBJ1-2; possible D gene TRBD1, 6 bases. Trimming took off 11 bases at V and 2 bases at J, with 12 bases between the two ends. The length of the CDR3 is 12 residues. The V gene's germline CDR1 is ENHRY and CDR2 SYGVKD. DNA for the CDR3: TGTGCCGTCACCCAGGGGAACTATGGCTACACCTTC. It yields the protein CAVTQGNYGYTF.

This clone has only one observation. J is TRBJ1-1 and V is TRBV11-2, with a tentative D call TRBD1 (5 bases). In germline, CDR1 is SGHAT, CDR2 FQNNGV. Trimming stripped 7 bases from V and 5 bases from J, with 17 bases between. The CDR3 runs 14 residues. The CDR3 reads CASTPWGGVTEAFF. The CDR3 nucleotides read TGTGCCAGCACCCCATGGGGGGGAGTAACTGAAGCTTTCTTT.